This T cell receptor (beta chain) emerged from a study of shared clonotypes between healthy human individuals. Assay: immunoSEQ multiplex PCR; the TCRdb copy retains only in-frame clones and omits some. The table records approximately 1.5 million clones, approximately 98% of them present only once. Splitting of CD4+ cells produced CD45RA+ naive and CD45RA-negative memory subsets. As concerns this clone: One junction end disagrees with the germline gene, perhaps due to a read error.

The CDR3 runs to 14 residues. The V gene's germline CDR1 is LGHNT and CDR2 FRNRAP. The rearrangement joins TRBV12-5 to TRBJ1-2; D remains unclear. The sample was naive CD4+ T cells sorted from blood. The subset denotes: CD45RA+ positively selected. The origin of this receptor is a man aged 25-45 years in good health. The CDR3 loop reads CASGLDVPNYGYTF. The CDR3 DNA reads TGTGCTAGTGGCTTGGATGTGCCTAACTATGGCTACACCTTC.